This T cell receptor (beta chain) was identified during a study of T cells after yellow fever vaccination. Study findings and constraints: A faster peak, day 5 versus 15, was reached by the weaker secondary response. Reappearance after the booster was observed for most primary-vaccination clones (about 97% CD4, just over 85% CD8).

Researchers made TCR cDNA using 5'RACE template switching, and this step added a universal primer site and UMIs. TCRdb processed the 5' RACE reads anew with MiXCR; each CDR3 protein has one entry. Altogether 300,000 to 400,000 distinct CDR3 sequences are present, about 6.2% being singletons, with the ten largest covering approximately 15%. On this clonotype: Its antigen is as yet unknown. One junction end does not reproduce the germline sequence, and a read error may be involved.

The CDR3 spans 17 residues. Germline V gene data show CDR1 as SGHAT and CDR2 as FQDESV (reference sequence). The clonotype was recovered from a young man who received the YFV17D yellow fever vaccine. Sample: PBMCs, taken 5 days after the yellow fever booster vaccination. The gene calls are TRBV11-1 and TRBJ2-2, with TRBD2 matching over 13 bases. The CDR3 loop is CASRLTSGRANTGELFF. In DNA form, the CDR3 reads TGTGCCAGCCGCTTAACTAGCGGGAGGGCCAATACCGGGGAGCTGTTTTTT.